The T cell receptor (beta chain) under discussion was sequenced for a study of regulatory T cells in long-lasting Graves disease. Notes on the study in general: Owing to a sample size that was small, accuracy may have been reduced.

The time point denotes: persistent/refractory GD, antithyroid drugs over 5 years with positive TRAb. RNA extracted from PBMCs served as the sequencing template. This clonotype has ten or more counts. Its antigen is still unknown. Building the TCR beta libraries relied on iRepertoire HTBI primers, and CDR3 regions underwent Arm-PCR. TCRdb analysed the multiplex PCR reads with MiXCR anew, one entry per CDR3 protein. The sample shows roughly 400,000 distinct CDR3 sequences, around 20% of them seen only once. Germline V lookup: CDR1 SEHNR, CDR2 FQNEAQ (reference sequence). Trimming left V 1 base short and J 4 bases short, with 5 bases between. This CDR3 is built from 13 residues.

This TCR was sampled from a female donor with Graves disease. The starting material was peripheral blood mononuclear cells (PBMCs), obtained when the disease was refractory, from a patient treated with antithyroid drugs. V usage is TRBV7-9 and J usage is TRBJ2-1, with D uncertain. The CDR3 here is CASSLGDYNEQFF. CDR3 coding DNA: TGTGCCAGCAGCTTAGGGGATTACAATGAGCAGTTCTTC. The variable domain in full, with the rest retrieved from reference TRBV7-9 and TRBJ2-1, is DTGVSQNPRHKITKRGQNVTFRCDPISEHNRLYWYRQTLGQGPEFLTYFQNEAQLEKSRLLSDRFSAERPKGSFSTLEIQRTEQGDSAMYLCASSLGDYNEQFFGPGTRLTVL.